The TCR beta chain described here comes from a study of T cell repertoires in cytomegalovirus infection. For the study at large: Shared public TCR beta signatures pointed to both CMV infection and a matching HLA type.

A few counts support this clonotype. Antigen: not known. V dropped 5 bases and J dropped 4; count of bases not matched to a gene: 6. The CDR3 loop spans 14 amino acids. Germline lookup yields CDR1 SEHNR and CDR2 FQNEAQ (reference sequence). One entry per CDR3 protein, called by TCRdb with MiXCR from the reads. The repertoire has roughly 990,000 distinct CDR3 sequences, around 30% of them found once; the top ten carry over 12%. The receptor was isolated from a human donor in good health (CMV status not recorded). Some clones in this sample may be carry-over from other donors' samples. Sequences were derived from cultured CD8+ T cells from PBMCs, sampled from culture after CMV antigen stimulation. V usage is TRBV7-9 and J usage is TRBJ2-7, with TRBD1 identical over 9 bases. CDR3 loop: CASSPTGGRYEQYV. In DNA, the CDR3 is TGTGCCAGCAGCCCTACAGGGGGCAGGTACGAGCAGTACGTC.